This T cell receptor (beta chain) was recovered during a study of OX40 agonist ivuxolimab in advanced cancers. Overall study: Previous treatment with anti-PD-1, anti-PD-L1 or anti-CTLA-4 therapy was allowed; less than 45% had received some.

This clone is a singleton in its sample. Antigen specificity is unknown. The germline V gene encodes CDR1 MNHEY and CDR2 SMNVEV (reference sequence). V lost 2 bases to trimming and J lost 4 bases; unmatched junction nucleotides: 6. The CDR3 length is 16 residues. Findings of the study overall: Clonal expansion by week 6 occurred in CD4+ and CD8+ blood T cells (at 0.1 to 3.0 mg/kg). Expanded peripheral T cells had an undetermined antigen specificity.

Clones were read by immunoSEQ multiplex PCR, and TCRdb kept only the in-frame ones, dropping some. The table has tens of thousands of clones, approximately 89% seen once. The V gene is TRBV27, the J gene TRBJ2-1; 9 bases agree with TRBD2. The sample was CD4+ or CD8+ T cells sorted from blood, taken in a trial of the OX40 agonist ivuxolimab. The clonotype originates from an adult with an advanced solid tumor such as melanoma, head and neck, liver or kidney cancer. The chain's CDR3 is CASSLRVAGVYNEQFF. As DNA, the CDR3 is TGTGCCAGCAGTTTACGGGTAGCGGGGGTGTACAATGAGCAGTTCTTC.